This TCR beta chain was profiled in a study of CD8 T cells in ankylosing spondylitis. Study findings and constraints: Relatively scarce in peripheral blood, disease-linked clones were CD8+. Disease-linked clones reportedly concentrated significantly in matched ankylosing spondylitis synovial fluid.

As concerns this clonotype: Its antigen is unidentified.

Germline V gene lookup returns CDR1 SQVTM and CDR2 ANQGSEA. The junction had 6 bases not matched to a gene; V was cut back by 3 bases and J by 4 bases. The CDR3 has 14 residues. TCRdb used MiXCR to reprocess the 5' RACE reads, holding one entry per CDR3 protein. The data hold around 280,000 distinct CDR3 sequences, with 15% to 25% observed a single time. The sample was blood, either unsorted or a sorted T cell fraction (not recorded which). The sequence was collected from a male donor with ankylosing spondylitis or in good health (not recorded which). The chain combines TRBV29-1 with TRBJ2-5; 9 bases align to TRBD2. CDR3 sequence reads: CSVDGSGSPETQYF. The CDR3 DNA reads as TGCAGCGTTGATGGTAGCGGGAGTCCAGAGACCCAGTACTTC. Full variable domain (missing parts from reference TRBV29-1 and TRBJ2-5): SAVISQKPSRDICQRGTSLTIQCQVDSQVTMMFWYRQQPGQSLTLIATANQGSEATYESGFVIDKFPISRPNLTFSTLTVSNMSPEDSSIYLCSVDGSGSPETQYFGPGTRLLVL.